This record covers a single T cell receptor (beta chain). Clones were read by immunoSEQ multiplex PCR, and TCRdb kept only the in-frame ones, dropping some. In the table there are 35,000 to 55,000 clones, 70% to 90% of which are singletons. The CDR3 runs to 15 residues. Trimming removed 4 bases at V and 9 bases at J, with 17 bases between. The germline V gene has CDR1 SGHKS and CDR2 YYEKEE (reference sequence). The data originate from a study of T cell changes during pregnancy in multiple sclerosis. This chain joins TRBV5-5 and TRBJ1-6, with unresolved D. This sequence was found in a female donor in good health, enrolled as a control in a pregnancy study. The sequences come from CD8+ T cells from peripheral blood mononuclear cells, collected after pregnancy. In DNA, the CDR3 is TGTGCCAGCAGCCCCCGAGGGTCGGGGAGTTCACCCCTCCACTTT. This encodes CASSPRGSGSSPLHF.